Sequencing of this T cell receptor (beta chain) was carried out in a study of cytomegalovirus exposure and HLA in healthy donors. Notes on the study in general: Later analysis reportedly placed an Asian-associated ancestry cluster below the roughly 600-donor mean in N-insertions. Researchers left out some V segments, among them TRBV6-2 and TRBV6-3, as indistinguishable. The study labeled fewer than 200 TCR beta chains cytomegalovirus-associated. Three chains linked to CMV were shown in vitro to be specific for CMV antigens.

This clone showed up just once. Its antigen is undetermined. Vbeta (60) and Jbeta (13) primers were used in the PCR. The assay was immunoSEQ multiplex PCR, and TCRdb's table has in-frame clones only and misses some. The data show fewer than 200,000 clones, with 10% to 15% seen just once and over 6.5% held by the top ten. Germline V gene sequence: CDR1 MNHNY, CDR2 SVGAGI (reference sequence). The V end lost 8 bases, the J end lost 2 bases, and 11 bases lay between the germline ends. The CDR3 consists of 13 residues. This TCR was recovered from a man aged 45-65 years in good health and CMV-seropositive. The sequenced sample was PBMCs. The rearrangement uses TRBV6-6 and TRBJ2-3, with D possibly matching TRBD1 (6 bases). The CDR3: CASRDMITDTQYF. The CDR3 DNA reads as TGTGCCAGCCGGGACATGATCACAGATACGCAGTATTTT.